The T cell receptor beta chain under discussion was sequenced for a study of CD8+ T cells in alopecia areata. Study as a whole: Using the percentage of affected scalp area, treated patients' severity was scored. Findings and limits, study-wide: In scalp and blood, many expanded lesional clones persisted during tofacitinib.

As concerns this clone: What it recognizes is unknown.

Following RNA extraction, reverse transcription yielded cDNA that acted as the sequencing template. Assay used: immunoSEQ multiplex PCR; TCRdb lists only in-frame clones, some missing. The table records about 210,000 clones, approximately 72% of them present only once. Noted treatment: oral pan-JAK inhibitor, 5-10 mg twice daily. This CDR3 is built from 13 residues. CDR1 is GTSNPN, CDR2 SVGIG, per germline (reference sequence). Trimming removed 0 bases at V and 7 bases at J, with 9 bases between. The TCR comes from a human donor with alopecia areata. The chain employs TRBV30 and TRBJ2-2; D ambiguous. The input for sequencing was CD4+ T cells sorted from blood, taken at week 44, from a patient treated with tofacitinib. CDR3 nucleotide sequence: TGTGCCTGGAGTGTACCGGGTTTCGGGGAGCTGTTTTTT. Amino acids: CAWSVPGFGELFF.